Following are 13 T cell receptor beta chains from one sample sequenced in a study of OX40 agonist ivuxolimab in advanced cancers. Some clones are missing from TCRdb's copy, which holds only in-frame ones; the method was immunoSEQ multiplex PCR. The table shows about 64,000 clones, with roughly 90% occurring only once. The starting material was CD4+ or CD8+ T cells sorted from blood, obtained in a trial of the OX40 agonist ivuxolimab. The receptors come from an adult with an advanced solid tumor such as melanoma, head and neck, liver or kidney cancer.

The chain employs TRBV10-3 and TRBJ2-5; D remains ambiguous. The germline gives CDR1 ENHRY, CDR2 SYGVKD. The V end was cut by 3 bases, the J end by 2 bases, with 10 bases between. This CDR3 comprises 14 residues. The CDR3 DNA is TGTGCCATCAGTGAAGCGTCGAGGCAAGAGACCCAGTACTTC. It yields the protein CAISEASRQETQYF.

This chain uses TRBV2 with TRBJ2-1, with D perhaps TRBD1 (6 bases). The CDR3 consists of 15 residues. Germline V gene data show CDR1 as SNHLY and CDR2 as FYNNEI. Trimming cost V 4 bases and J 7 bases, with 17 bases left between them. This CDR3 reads CASSALRGELNEQFF. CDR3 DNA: TGTGCCAGCAGTGCACTCAGGGGTGAATTGAATGAGCAGTTCTTC. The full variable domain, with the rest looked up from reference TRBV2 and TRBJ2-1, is EPEVTQTPSHQVTQMGQEVILRCVPISNHLYFYWYRQILGQKVEFLVSFYNNEISEKSEIFDDQFSVERPDGSNFTLKIRSTKLEDSAMYFCASSALRGELNEQFFGPGTRLTVL.

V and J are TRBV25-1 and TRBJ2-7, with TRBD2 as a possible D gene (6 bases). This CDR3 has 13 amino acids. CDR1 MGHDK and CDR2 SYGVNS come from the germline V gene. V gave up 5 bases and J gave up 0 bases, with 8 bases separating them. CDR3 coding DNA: TGTGCCAGCAGTTTCGGGGGCTCCTACGAGCAGTACTTC. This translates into CASSFGGSYEQYF.

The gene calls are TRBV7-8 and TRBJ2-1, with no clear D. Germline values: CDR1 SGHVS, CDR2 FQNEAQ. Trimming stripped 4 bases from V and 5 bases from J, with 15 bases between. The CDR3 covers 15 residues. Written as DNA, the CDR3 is TGTGCCAGCAGCTCATCGGGTATAAGGAACAATGAGCAGTTCTTC. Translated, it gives CASSSSGIRNNEQFF.

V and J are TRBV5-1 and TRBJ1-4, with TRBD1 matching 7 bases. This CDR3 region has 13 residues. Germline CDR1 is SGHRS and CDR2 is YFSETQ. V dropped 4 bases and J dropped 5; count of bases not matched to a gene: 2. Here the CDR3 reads CASSPTGNEKLFF. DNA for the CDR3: TGCGCCAGCAGCCCGACAGGGAATGAAAAACTGTTTTTT. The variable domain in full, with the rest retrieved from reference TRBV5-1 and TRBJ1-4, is KAGVTQTPRYLIKTRGQQVTLSCSPISGHRSVSWYQQTPGQGLQFLFEYFSETQRNKGNFPGRFSGRQFSNSRSEMNVSTLELGDSALYLCASSPTGNEKLFFGSGTQLSVL.

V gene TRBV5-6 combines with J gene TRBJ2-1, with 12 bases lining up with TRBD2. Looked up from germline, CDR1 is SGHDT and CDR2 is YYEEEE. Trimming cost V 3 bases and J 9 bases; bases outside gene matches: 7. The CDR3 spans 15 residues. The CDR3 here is CASSSTPGLAGEQFF. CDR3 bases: TGTGCCAGCAGCTCGACACCGGGACTAGCGGGTGAGCAGTTCTTC.

The CDR3 region is CASSSRTGQFF. CDR3 in DNA: TGTGCCAGCAGCTCCCGGACAGGGCAGTTCTTC. The chain joins TRBV11-2 to TRBJ2-1, with TRBD1 matching over 7 bases. The germline V gene encodes CDR1 SGHAT and CDR2 FQNNGV. V lost 4 bases, J lost 12 bases, and 3 bases stayed unmatched. The CDR3 contains 11 residues.

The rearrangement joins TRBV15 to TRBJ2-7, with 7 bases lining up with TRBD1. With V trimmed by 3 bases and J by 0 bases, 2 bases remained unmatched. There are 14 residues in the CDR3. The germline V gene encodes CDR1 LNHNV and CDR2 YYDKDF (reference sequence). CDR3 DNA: TGTGCCACCAGCAGGGACAGGAGCTCCTACGAGCAGTACTTC. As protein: CATSRDRSSYEQYF.

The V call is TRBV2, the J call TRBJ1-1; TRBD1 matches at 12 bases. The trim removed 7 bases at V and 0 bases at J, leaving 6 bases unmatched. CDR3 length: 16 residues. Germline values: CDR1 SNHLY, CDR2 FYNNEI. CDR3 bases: TGTGCCAGCACGGGACAGGGGGCTGGAATGAACACTGAAGCTTTCTTT. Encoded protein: CASTGQGAGMNTEAFF.

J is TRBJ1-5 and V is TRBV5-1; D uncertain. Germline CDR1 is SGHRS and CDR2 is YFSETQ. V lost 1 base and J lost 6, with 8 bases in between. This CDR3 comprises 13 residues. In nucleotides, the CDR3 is TGCGCCAGCAGCTTGATGGACGGTCAGCCCCAGCATTTT. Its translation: CASSLMDGQPQHF. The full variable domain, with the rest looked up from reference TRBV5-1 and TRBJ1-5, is KAGVTQTPRYLIKTRGQQVTLSCSPISGHRSVSWYQQTPGQGLQFLFEYFSETQRNKGNFPGRFSGRQFSNSRSEMNVSTLELGDSALYLCASSLMDGQPQHFGDGTRLSIL.

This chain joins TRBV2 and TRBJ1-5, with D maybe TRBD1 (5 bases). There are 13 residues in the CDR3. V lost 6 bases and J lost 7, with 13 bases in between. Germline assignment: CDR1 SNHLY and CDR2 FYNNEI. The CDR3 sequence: CASSSRWDQPQHF. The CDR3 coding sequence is TGTGCCAGCAGCTCGCGGTGGGACCAGCCCCAGCATTTT. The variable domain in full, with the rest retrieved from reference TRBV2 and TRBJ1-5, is EPEVTQTPSHQVTQMGQEVILRCVPISNHLYFYWYRQILGQKVEFLVSFYNNEISEKSEIFDDQFSVERPDGSNFTLKIRSTKLEDSAMYFCASSSRWDQPQHFGDGTRLSIL.

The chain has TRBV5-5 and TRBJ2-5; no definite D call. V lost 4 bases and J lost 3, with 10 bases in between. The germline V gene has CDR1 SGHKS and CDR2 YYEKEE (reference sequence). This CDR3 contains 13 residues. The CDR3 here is CASSNLFEETQYF. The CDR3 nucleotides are TGTGCCAGCAGCAACCTTTTCGAAGAGACCCAGTACTTC.

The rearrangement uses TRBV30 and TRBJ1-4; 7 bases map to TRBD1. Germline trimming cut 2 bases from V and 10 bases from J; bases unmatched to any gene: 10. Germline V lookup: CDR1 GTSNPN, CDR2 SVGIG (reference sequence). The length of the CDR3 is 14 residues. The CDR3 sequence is CAWSPLTGAGKLFF. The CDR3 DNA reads TGTGCCTGGAGTCCCCTTACAGGGGCGGGAAAACTGTTTTTT.